This record concerns one TCR beta chain sequence. Its antigen is currently unknown. TCRdb independently ran MiXCR on the RACE reads; one entry per CDR3 protein. The profile shows 150,000 to 200,000 distinct CDR3 sequences, roughly 30% of them singletons. This sample was taken from a study of human T cells and chemical hapten exposure. Study details: Patients got weekly scalp diphenylcyclopropenone doses over the approximately 23-week study. Per-sample TCR yield variation was attributed mainly to small pooled library volume differences. Study-wide findings and caveats: The number of TCRs over 1 in 1000 frequency stayed unchanged after DPC.

Documented time point: pre-sensitization, week 0. The treatment is: therapeutic diphenylcyclopropenone sensitization with weekly scalp DPC. The starting material, unfractionated whole blood, was used for total RNA extraction. Germline assignment: CDR1 SGHRS and CDR2 YFSETQ. With V trimmed by 4 bases and J by 7 bases, 11 bases remained unmatched. This CDR3 comprises 15 residues. The V call is TRBV5-1, the J call TRBJ1-2, with TRBD1 matching over 9 bases. Sequences were derived from whole blood, sampled in connection with sensitization to the hapten diphenylcyclopropenone (DPC). This clonotype was sampled from a woman in her 30s with alopecia areata. Some clones in this sample may be carry-over from other donors' samples. CDR3 sequence (DNA): TGCGCCAGCAGCCTTTCGGGACAGGGTGGCCTTGGCTACACCTTC. Its protein is CASSLSGQGGLGYTF.